Following are 13 T cell receptor beta chains from one sample sequenced in a study of response to subunit inactivated influenza vaccine. One entry per CDR3 protein, called by TCRdb with MiXCR from the RT-PCR reads. The data hold over 750,000 distinct CDR3 sequences, with about 20% observed a single time. Here the sequenced sample was PBMCs from blood, taken roughly 5 days after vaccination. All receptors derive from a man aged 50 to 60 who received an inactivated influenza vaccine.

This clonotype was counted a few times. V and J are TRBV9 and TRBJ2-7; no clear D. Germline V CDR1 and CDR2: SGDLS, YYNGEE. Trimming cost V 4 bases and J 3 bases, with 14 bases left between them. The CDR3 covers 14 residues. In DNA, the CDR3 is TGTGCCAGCAGCTCCCCCTTGCAGGACTACGAGCAGTACTTC. This sequence encodes CASSSPLQDYEQYF.

V is TRBV12-3 or TRBV12-4 and J is TRBJ2-1, with TRBD2 matching over 15 bases. This CDR3 has 15 amino acids. The V and J ends lost 11 bases and 9 bases, in that order; junction bases with no gene match: 11. CDR3 nucleotide sequence: TGTGCCTCGAAACGGACTAGCGGGGGGGCGGGTGAGCAGTTCTTC. This sequence encodes CASKRTSGGAGEQFF.

The V and J genes are TRBV6-2 or TRBV6-3 and TRBJ2-7; tentative D call: TRBD1 (6 bases). Germline V lookup: CDR1 MNHEY, CDR2 SVGEGT. This CDR3 has 14 residues. Deletions cut 10 bases from V and 2 bases from J, with 18 bases between. In DNA, the CDR3 is TGTGCCACCCTCCCGGGACACCCGACCTACGAGCAGTACTTC. Protein sequence: CATLPGHPTYEQYF.

The chain employs TRBV27 and TRBJ2-5, with TRBD1 matching over 8 bases. The CDR3 sequence is 15 residues long. The J segment lost 4 bases and the V segment lost 3 bases, leaving 7 bases of the junction unmatched. Germline V gene sequence: CDR1 MNHEY, CDR2 SMNVEV (reference sequence). The CDR3 bases are TGTGCCAGCAGTTTCGGACAGGGCGAGGGAGAGACCCAGTACTTC. Translated: CASSFGQGEGETQYF.

The chain couples TRBV6-2 or TRBV6-3 to TRBJ2-4; tentatively, D is TRBD1 (6 bases). Germline-derived CDR1 and CDR2 are MNHEY and SVGEGT. The CDR3 has 15 residues. Between the trimmed V and J ends, which lost 5 bases and 0 bases, there was a span of 11 bases. The DNA for the CDR3 is TGTGCCAGCAGTCCGGACAGACTAGCCAAAAACATTCAGTACTTC. This codes for CASSPDRLAKNIQYF.

The sample holds a few counts of this clonotype. The chain employs TRBV3-1 and TRBJ2-7; D not resolved. V was trimmed by 2 bases and J by 2 bases, leaving 10 bases between them. Germline assignment: CDR1 LGHDT and CDR2 YNNKEL (reference sequence). The CDR3 runs 14 residues. CDR3 sequence: CASSQNAVAYEQYF. The CDR3 region has the DNA TGTGCCAGCAGCCAAAATGCAGTTGCCTACGAGCAGTACTTC.

The chain employs TRBV14 and TRBJ2-1, with TRBD1 identical over 9 bases. Unmatched junction bases numbered 19, after V lost 4 bases and J lost 0 bases. The CDR3 loop spans 21 amino acids. The germline gives CDR1 SGHDN, CDR2 FVKESK. CDR3 loop: CASSPARLRRQGGSSYNEQFF. The DNA of the CDR3 is TGTGCCAGCAGCCCAGCCCGGCTCCGAAGACAGGGGGGAAGCTCCTACAATGAGCAGTTCTTC.

This clonotype came up a few times. CDR3 sequence reads: CASSVPGQGVSIGTF. Here the CDR3 DNA reads TGTGCCAGCAGCGTCCCGGGACAGGGAGTATCTATCGGCACCTTC. The chain has TRBV9 and TRBJ1-2; 9 bases are shared with TRBD1. This CDR3 contains 15 residues. J gave up 13 bases and V 2 bases, and 15 bases lay outside the gene matches. Germline lookup yields CDR1 SGDLS and CDR2 YYNGEE.

This chain links TRBV3-1 with TRBJ2-2; maybe TRBD1 (6 bases). Germline V gene lookup returns CDR1 LGHDT and CDR2 YNNKEL (reference sequence). Trimming stripped 4 bases from V and 6 bases from J, with 9 bases between. The CDR3 extends over 13 amino acids. CDR3 amino acids: CASSPGQPGELFF. Here the CDR3 DNA reads TGTGCCAGCAGCCCCGGACAGCCCGGGGAGCTGTTTTTT.

This clonotype has a count of ten or more. The chain uses TRBV20-1 and TRBJ2-3; 7 nucleotides align to TRBD2. The germline V gene encodes CDR1 DFQATT and CDR2 SNEGSKA (reference sequence). The J segment lost 1 base and the V segment lost 2 bases, leaving 3 bases of the junction unmatched. The CDR3 is 14 residues long. In DNA, the CDR3 is TGCAGTGCTAGAACCCGGGGGGGCACAGATACGCAGTATTTT. Residues: CSARTRGGTDTQYF.

This clonotype was observed many times. The V gene is TRBV28, the J gene TRBJ1-5, with a weak D call TRBD1 (5 bases). V lost 5 bases to trimming and J lost 2 bases, with 13 bases between them. The CDR3 consists of 15 residues. In germline, CDR1 is MDHEN, CDR2 SYDVKM. The CDR3 loop is CASSLLTGGNQPQHF. The CDR3 region has the DNA TGTGCCAGCAGTCTCCTAACAGGCGGCAATCAGCCCCAGCATTTT.

This clonotype was seen at least ten times. V gene TRBV24-1 combines with J gene TRBJ2-2; D perhaps matches TRBD1 (6 bases). With 4 bases removed from V and 6 bases from J, the gap between germline ends came to 11 bases. The germline CDR1 and CDR2 sequences are KGHDR and SFDVKD. The CDR3 loop spans 14 amino acids. In DNA, the CDR3 is TGTGCCACCAGTGAGAACAGGGTCCCCGGGGAGCTGTTTTTT. It encodes CATSENRVPGELFF.

This clonotype was seen a handful of times. CDR3 in amino acids: CASSSDRVSEKLFF. The CDR3 bases are TGTGCCAGCAGTTCAGACAGGGTGTCTGAAAAACTGTTTTTT. This sequence joins TRBV7-2 and TRBJ1-4; 7 bases agree with TRBD1. CDR1 is SGHTA, CDR2 FQGNSA, per germline. This CDR3 region has 14 residues. J lost 7 bases, V lost 6 bases, and 8 bases had no gene match.